The present T cell receptor (beta chain) was sequenced within a study of T cells after yellow fever vaccination. CDR1 and CDR2 (germline): SGDLS, YYNGEE. The CDR3 totals 12 residues. Trimming removed 0 bases from V and 8 bases from J, with 5 bases in between. TCRdb called the 5' RACE reads again in MiXCR, with one record for every CDR3 protein. Here the sample spans fewer than 400,000 distinct CDR3 sequences, about 10% being singletons. This clonotype has a handful of counts. The rearrangement uses TRBV9 and TRBJ2-2; D unclear. The sample here was CD4+ T cells sorted from PBMCs, taken 45 days after the yellow fever booster vaccination. The sequence derives from a man aged 18 to 30 who received the YFV17D yellow fever vaccine. Here the CDR3 DNA reads TGTGCCAGCAGCGTAGTATCGGGGGAGCTGTTTTTT. It codes for CASSVVSGELFF.